This T cell receptor (beta chain) originates from a study of T cells after yellow fever vaccination. V shed 2 bases and J 0 bases; nucleotides not matched to a gene: 3. The germline V gene encodes CDR1 MDHEN and CDR2 SYDVKM. This CDR3 is 16 amino acids long. 5'RACE template switching generated TCR cDNA, adding a universal primer site and UMIs. TCRdb used MiXCR to reprocess the 5' RACE reads, holding one entry per CDR3 protein. This sample yields about 630,000 distinct CDR3 sequences, of which 9% to 15% are seen a single time; 15% belongs to the top ten. This clonotype was detected only a few times. The TCR comes from a man younger than 45 who received the YFV17D yellow fever vaccine. The source material was PBMCs, sampled on the day of the yellow fever booster vaccination. This chain links TRBV28 with TRBJ2-2, with 7 bases lining up with TRBD2. The CDR3 DNA sequence: TGTGCCAGCAGTTTAACGGGGGGATCGAACACCGGGGAGCTGTTTTTT. Its translation: CASSLTGGSNTGELFF.